This entry lists 30 T cell receptor beta chains sequenced from one sample in a study of blood T cell repertoires in COVID-19. The data were produced by immunoSEQ multiplex PCR, yet TCRdb's version contains in-frame clones alone and is incomplete. The table includes 160,000 or so clones, around 84% detected once. The sequenced sample was peripheral blood. These receptors came from a woman between 50 and 59 years old with COVID-19, enrolled during active disease.

This chain uses TRBV7-3 with TRBJ2-2, with 8 bases matching TRBD2. Germline CDR1 is SGHTA and CDR2 is FQGTGA. The CDR3 length is 16 residues. Trimming cost V 4 bases and J 4 bases; bases outside gene matches: 8. CDR3 nucleotide sequence: TGTGCCAGCAGCTCCGGGACTAGTCGGAGCACCGGGGAGCTGTTTTTT. It encodes CASSSGTSRSTGELFF.

The chain has TRBV7-9 and TRBJ1-2, with 8 bases matching TRBD1. Germline loops: CDR1 SEHNR, CDR2 FQNEAQ (reference sequence). The ends lost 8 bases at V and 3 bases at J; junction bases unmatched: 5. CDR3 length equals 13 residues. For the CDR3, the DNA is TGTGCCAGCGGGACAGGCGATTACTATGGCTACACCTTC. Translated, it gives CASGTGDYYGYTF.

This clone appeared a few times. This chain uses TRBV3-1 (or the pseudogene TRBV3-2) with TRBJ1-3, with 8 bases aligning to TRBD1. With 4 bases clipped from V and 4 bases from J, the junction kept 9 bases outside the gene matches. Germline values: CDR1 LGHDT, CDR2 YNNKEL (reference sequence). This CDR3 is 16 amino acids long. This CDR3 is CASSPNQGATGNTIYF. The CDR3, as DNA: TGTGCCAGCAGCCCGAATCAGGGGGCAACGGGAAACACCATATATTTT.

The CDR3 sequence is CAWQGYTGELFF. CDR3 nucleotides: TGTGCCTGGCAGGGGTACACCGGGGAGCTGTTTTTT. The chain combines TRBV30 with TRBJ2-2; weak D call: TRBD1 (6 bases). Between the trimmed V and J ends, which lost 5 bases and 3 bases, there was a span of 7 bases. CDR3 length: 12 amino acids. The germline gives CDR1 GTSNPN, CDR2 SVGIG (reference sequence). The complete variable domain, with remaining parts taken from reference TRBV30 and TRBJ2-2, reads SQTIHQWPATLVQPVGSPLSLECTVEGTSNPNLYWYRQAAGRGLQLLFYSVGIGQISSEVPQNLSASRPQDRQFILSSKKLLLSDSGFYLCAWQGYTGELFFGEGSRLTVL.

V is TRBV24-1 and J is TRBJ2-3; TRBD2 agrees at 7 bases. Germline CDR1 KGHDR, CDR2 SFDVKD. This CDR3 contains 16 residues. V shed 7 bases and J 2 bases; nucleotides not matched to a gene: 11. CDR3 DNA sequence: TGTGCCACCAGCGAGGGTCTTAGCGGGTTCACAGATACGCAGTATTTT. Its protein product is CATSEGLSGFTDTQYF.

V and J are TRBV9 and TRBJ2-2; 10 nucleotides line up with TRBD1. The CDR3 contains 15 residues. Germline CDR1 SGDLS, CDR2 YYNGEE. The V and J ends lost 4 bases and 2 bases, in that order; junction bases with no gene match: 2. The CDR3 DNA follows: TGTGCCAGCAGCCCGACAGGGGGCAACACCGGGGAGCTGTTTTTT. This gives the protein CASSPTGGNTGELFF.

The chain uses TRBV28 and TRBJ2-5; 8 bases line up with TRBD2. The CDR3 loop spans 13 amino acids. Germline loops: CDR1 MDHEN, CDR2 SYDVKM. Trimming removed 6 bases from V and 5 bases from J; junction bases left unmatched: 5. Here the CDR3 reads CASSRTSSETQYF. The CDR3 nucleotides are TGTGCCAGCAGCCGGACTAGCAGTGAGACCCAGTACTTC.

The chain couples TRBV27 to TRBJ2-1, with a weak D call TRBD1 (6 bases). Between the trimmed V and J ends, which lost 6 bases and 6 bases, there was a span of 12 bases. The V gene's germline CDR1 is MNHEY and CDR2 SMNVEV (reference sequence). The CDR3 length is 13 residues. CDR3 DNA: TGTGCCAGCAGGCTGCAGGGGTCCAATGAGCAGTTCTTC. Its translation: CASRLQGSNEQFF.

The chain is built from TRBV6-5 and TRBJ1-2, with D possibly matching TRBD1 (6 bases). CDR3 size: 15 residues. Trimming shortened V by 0 bases and J by 8 bases, and 16 bases separated the two germline ends. Germline lookup yields CDR1 MNHEY and CDR2 SVGAGI. The CDR3 sequence is CASSYSSFRGGGYTF. The DNA of the CDR3 is TGTGCCAGCAGTTACTCGTCCTTCCGCGGGGGCGGCTACACCTTC.

This sequence joins TRBV20-1 and TRBJ1-1; D remains unclear. The germline V gene has CDR1 DFQATT and CDR2 SNEGSKA (reference sequence). The CDR3 length is 11 residues. Trimming shortened V by 5 bases and J by 0 bases, and 4 bases separated the two germline ends. The CDR3 DNA follows: TGCAGTGCTTCAATGAACACTGAAGCTTTCTTT. It encodes CSASMNTEAFF.

The chain is built from TRBV6-5 and TRBJ2-7, with D maybe TRBD1 (6 bases). This CDR3 has 16 amino acids. Germline CDR1 reads MNHEY; CDR2 reads SVGAGI. The ends were cut back, 2 bases at V and 3 bases at J, with 17 bases in the middle. CDR3 loop: CASSYETGKGGYEQYF. The DNA for the CDR3 is TGTGCCAGCAGTTACGAAACAGGGAAAGGGGGCTACGAGCAGTACTTC.

In this sample, this clone turned up a few times. This chain links TRBV2 with TRBJ1-3; D not certain. Germline lookup yields CDR1 SNHLY and CDR2 FYNNEI. This CDR3 comprises 15 residues. Trimming took off 4 bases at V and 0 bases at J, with 10 bases between the two ends. The CDR3 DNA sequence: TGTGCCAGCAGTGCGCAGGTGACCTCTGGAAACACCATATATTTT. Its protein is CASSAQVTSGNTIYF. Using reference TRBV2 and TRBJ1-3 for the parts outside the CDR3, the full variable domain is EPEVTQTPSHQVTQMGQEVILRCVPISNHLYFYWYRQILGQKVEFLVSFYNNEISEKSEIFDDQFSVERPDGSNFTLKIRSTKLEDSAMYFCASSAQVTSGNTIYFGEGSWLTVV.

This rearrangement joins TRBV2 to TRBJ2-5; TRBD2 matches 10 bases. V lost 2 bases, J lost 5 bases, and 11 bases stayed unmatched. CDR3 size: 17 residues. Germline V gene sequence: CDR1 SNHLY, CDR2 FYNNEI. In DNA, the CDR3 is TGTGCCAGCAGTGAATTAGGGGTAGCGGGGGGAAGGGAGACCCAGTACTTC. Protein product: CASSELGVAGGRETQYF. The full variable domain, completed using reference TRBV2 and TRBJ2-5, is EPEVTQTPSHQVTQMGQEVILRCVPISNHLYFYWYRQILGQKVEFLVSFYNNEISEKSEIFDDQFSVERPDGSNFTLKIRSTKLEDSAMYFCASSELGVAGGRETQYFGPGTRLLVL.

This chain uses TRBV7-9 with TRBJ1-2, with D maybe TRBD1 (6 bases). This CDR3 region has 13 residues. Germline V gives CDR1 SEHNR, CDR2 FQNEAQ (reference sequence). V was trimmed by 5 bases and J by 7 bases, leaving 14 bases between them. CDR3 sequence: CASSPRGAFGYTF. In nucleotides, the CDR3 is TGTGCCAGCAGCCCGCGGGGGGCGTTTGGCTACACCTTC.

The chain joins TRBV6-5 to TRBJ1-6, with no clear D. V lost 2 bases and J 10 bases, leaving 15 bases between the germline ends. The germline gives CDR1 MNHEY, CDR2 SVGAGI. CDR3 length equals 15 residues. CDR3 DNA sequence: TGTGCCAGCAGTTACGGCCGTGAAGGGAGCTCACCCCTCCACTTT. Residues: CASSYGREGSSPLHF.

The chain is built from TRBV5-6 and TRBJ1-1; D remains ambiguous. From germline, CDR1 is SGHDT and CDR2 YYEEEE. This CDR3 spans 13 amino acids. V was shortened by 6 bases and J by 5 bases, with 14 bases between the two germline ends. The CDR3 loop is CASTKTIRTEAFF. The CDR3 nucleotides read TGTGCCAGCACCAAGACAATTCGGACTGAAGCTTTCTTT.

The chain combines TRBV5-1 with TRBJ2-1; 8 bases map to TRBD1. The CDR3 totals 17 residues. Per the germline V gene, CDR1 is SGHRS and CDR2 is YFSETQ. V shed 2 bases and J 2 bases; nucleotides not matched to a gene: 9. The CDR3 reads CASSFESQGAPYNEQFF. Written as DNA, the CDR3 is TGCGCCAGCAGCTTCGAGTCCCAGGGGGCTCCCTACAATGAGCAGTTCTTC.

This rearrangement joins TRBV7-3 to TRBJ2-3; 9 nucleotides match TRBD2. Germline CDR1 is SGHTA and CDR2 is FQGTGA. V lost 5 bases to trimming and J lost 4 bases; unmatched junction nucleotides: 13. The CDR3 has 17 residues. The CDR3 loop is CASSRHRLAVRPDTQYF. The CDR3 DNA follows: TGTGCCAGCAGCCGACATCGACTAGCGGTTAGGCCAGATACGCAGTATTTT.

The rearrangement uses TRBV7-2 and TRBJ1-2; TRBD1 matches at 10 bases. J gave up 2 bases and V 5 bases, and 8 bases lay outside the gene matches. The CDR3 covers 16 residues. Germline values: CDR1 SGHTA, CDR2 FQGNSA. This CDR3 is CASSVPPGQGNYGYTF. In nucleotides, the CDR3 is TGTGCCAGCAGCGTACCTCCGGGACAGGGGAACTATGGCTACACCTTC.

The J gene is TRBJ1-2, the V gene TRBV5-5; 10 bases map to TRBD1. With V trimmed by 4 bases and J by 1 base, 4 bases remained unmatched. This CDR3 spans 15 amino acids. Per germline, CDR1 SGHKS and CDR2 YYEKEE (reference sequence). CDR3: CASSGGQGFNYGYTF. The DNA for the CDR3 is TGTGCCAGCAGCGGGGGACAGGGGTTTAACTATGGCTACACCTTC.

This sequence joins TRBV13 and TRBJ1-1; D unclear. The CDR3 totals 13 residues. The V end was cut by 3 bases, the J end by 5 bases, with 10 bases between. Germline values: CDR1 PRHDT, CDR2 FYEKMQ (reference sequence). CDR3 in amino acids: CASSFLRETEAFF. DNA of the CDR3: TGTGCCAGCAGCTTTCTCCGGGAAACTGAAGCTTTCTTT.

This chain joins TRBV18 and TRBJ2-2; 9 bases fit TRBD2. V trimming: 6 bases; J trimming: 2 bases; junction bases outside the gene matches: 22. Germline CDR1 is KGHSH and CDR2 is LQKENI. CDR3 length equals 21 residues. The CDR3 region is CASSWGRNSRGLASNTGELFF. The CDR3 coding sequence is TGTGCCAGCTCGTGGGGGCGCAACTCCCGGGGACTAGCCAGCAACACCGGGGAGCTGTTTTTT.

This chain connects TRBV28 to TRBJ1-2; 7 bases line up with TRBD1. Trimming at V came to 3 bases and at J to 2 bases, leaving 9 bases not matched to a gene. The CDR3 runs to 16 residues. Germline V gene sequence: CDR1 MDHEN, CDR2 SYDVKM. CDR3 loop: CASSFNPTGINYGYTF. The CDR3 nucleotides are TGTGCCAGCAGTTTCAACCCGACAGGGATCAACTATGGCTACACCTTC.

V gene TRBV27 combines with J gene TRBJ2-7; D gene ambiguous. The CDR3 runs 13 residues. Trimming stripped 5 bases from V and 4 bases from J, with 12 bases between. Germline-derived CDR1 and CDR2 are MNHEY and SMNVEV (reference sequence). This chain's CDR3 is CASSLTEQYEQYF. For the CDR3, the DNA is TGTGCCAGCAGTCTGACGGAACAGTACGAGCAGTACTTC.

The chain combines TRBV7-3 with TRBJ2-2; 7 bases match TRBD1. Unmatched junction bases numbered 5, after V lost 5 bases and J lost 2 bases. The germline V gene encodes CDR1 SGHTA and CDR2 FQGTGA. This CDR3 has 15 amino acids. The CDR3 protein is CASSKGGSNTGELFF. The CDR3 DNA reads as TGTGCCAGCAGCAAAGGGGGCAGTAACACCGGGGAGCTGTTTTTT.

The chain links TRBV2 to TRBJ2-5; TRBD1 matches 9 bases. Germline CDR1 reads SNHLY; CDR2 reads FYNNEI. The length of the CDR3 is 15 residues. V gave up 5 bases and J gave up 5 bases; unmatched junction bases: 9. CDR3 residues: CASSFGQGMWETQYF. The CDR3 DNA follows: TGTGCCAGCAGTTTTGGACAGGGGATGTGGGAGACCCAGTACTTC.

The chain employs TRBV11-2 and TRBJ2-7, with 10 bases lining up with TRBD2. Trimming removed 8 bases from V and 7 bases from J; junction bases left unmatched: 14. Germline V gene lookup returns CDR1 SGHAT and CDR2 FQNNGV. The CDR3 has 15 residues. CDR3 residues: CASSTPASGGEEQYF. CDR3 DNA: TGTGCCAGCTCTACCCCGGCCAGCGGGGGGGAAGAGCAGTACTTC.

V and J are TRBV7-9 and TRBJ2-2; tentative D call: TRBD1 (5 bases). CDR3 length: 14 amino acids. Between the trimmed V and J ends, which lost 7 bases and 0 bases, there was a span of 9 bases. Germline V lookup: CDR1 SEHNR, CDR2 FQNEAQ (reference sequence). This chain's CDR3 is CASKQDANTGELFF. The CDR3 DNA reads TGTGCCAGCAAACAGGACGCGAACACCGGGGAGCTGTTTTTT.

This clone was seen more than once but under ten times. The chain uses TRBV7-9 and TRBJ1-2, with D perhaps matching TRBD1 (6 bases). Trimming stripped 5 bases from V and 6 bases from J, with 13 bases between. The length of the CDR3 is 13 residues. Germline CDR1 reads SEHNR; CDR2 reads FQNEAQ (reference sequence). The CDR3 region is CASSPQDSDGYTF. The CDR3, as DNA: TGTGCCAGCAGCCCCCAGGACAGTGATGGCTACACCTTC.

This clone was picked up one time. The chain links TRBV4-2 to TRBJ1-1; the match to TRBD1 covers 9 bases. This CDR3 is 16 amino acids long. The germline V gene encodes CDR1 LGHNA and CDR2 YNFKEQ. With 1 base clipped from V and 1 base from J, the junction kept 4 bases outside the gene matches. This chain's CDR3 is CASSQVTGGENTEAFF. In DNA, the CDR3 is TGTGCCAGCAGCCAAGTGACAGGGGGGGAGAACACTGAAGCTTTCTTT.